A single sample is the source of the 7 T cell receptor beta chains below, sequenced in a study of T cell repertoires in cytomegalovirus infection. TCRdb called the reads again in MiXCR, with one record for every CDR3 protein. Of approximately 400,000 distinct CDR3 sequences listed, roughly a third are singletons. Sequencing input: PBMCs. These receptor sequences come from a human donor in good health (CMV status not recorded). Some clones in this sample may be carry-over from other donors' samples.

This clonotype was counted between two and nine times. The chain is built from TRBV5-1 and TRBJ1-1, with D possibly matching TRBD1 (6 bases). Germline V gene data show CDR1 as SGHRS and CDR2 as YFSETQ. Trimming stripped 6 bases from V and 5 bases from J, with 14 bases between. CDR3 length: 13 residues. For the CDR3, the DNA is TGCGCCAGCAACCTGGAGGGGGATACTGAAGCTTTCTTT. Protein product: CASNLEGDTEAFF.

This clonotype was picked up many times. The CDR3 DNA reads TGTGCCAGCAGCTCTGACTCTCGCCAAGAGACCCAGTACTTC. Protein product: CASSSDSRQETQYF. The rearrangement uses TRBV7-8 and TRBJ2-5; D gene ambiguous. CDR1 SGHVS and CDR2 FQNEAQ come from the germline V gene. The length of the CDR3 is 14 residues. V was pared by 4 bases and J by 1 base, with 10 bases between.

Regarding this clonotype: One base away lies a much larger clone, so this may be a sequencing read error. Given the absence of the conserved phenylalanine or tryptophan at the CDR3 end, a read error is likely. The chain couples TRBV7-2 to TRBJ1-1; D is unclear. V lost 3 bases to trimming and J lost 0 bases, with 8 bases between them. The CDR3 has 14 amino acids. CDR1 SGHTA and CDR2 FQGNSA come from the germline V gene. The chain's CDR3 is CASSFWELNTEAFI. CDR3 in DNA: TGTGCCAGCAGCTTCTGGGAGTTGAACACTGAAGCTTTCATT.

For the CDR3, the DNA is TGTGCCAGCAGCAAGGGACAGGGAAATGGCTACACCTTC. It specifies CASSKGQGNGYTF. The chain couples TRBV5-5 to TRBJ1-2; 9 bases are a match to TRBD1. The germline V gene has CDR1 SGHKS and CDR2 YYEKEE (reference sequence). The CDR3 sequence is 13 residues long. With 4 bases clipped from V and 6 bases from J, the junction kept 4 bases outside the gene matches.

V is TRBV2 and J is TRBJ1-1; perhaps TRBD1 as D (5 bases). This CDR3 is 12 amino acids long. Trimming left V 7 bases short and J 0 bases short, with 6 bases between. Per germline, CDR1 SNHLY and CDR2 FYNNEI. The CDR3, as DNA: TGTGCCAGCAAGGGGATGAACACTGAAGCTTTCTTT. Its translation: CASKGMNTEAFF.

The table lists this clonotype with a few counts. The V gene is TRBV29-1, the J gene TRBJ2-7; unclear D gene. The CDR3 is 12 residues long. Germline CDR1 SQVTM, CDR2 ANQGSEA. The V gene lost 4 bases and the J gene lost 0 bases, with 7 bases spanning the gap. CDR3 sequence (DNA): TGCAGCGTTGTAGGGAACTCCTACGAGCAGTACTTC. It yields the protein CSVVGNSYEQYF.

This clonotype appeared a few times. The chain links TRBV27 to TRBJ2-3; possible D gene TRBD2, 6 bases. Germline CDR1 is MNHEY and CDR2 is SMNVEV (reference sequence). Trimming pared 9 bases from V and 3 bases from J, leaving 19 bases between. This CDR3 contains 15 residues. The CDR3 region is CARLWRGSGTDTQYF. Written as DNA, the CDR3 is TGTGCCAGACTGTGGAGGGGATCGGGGACAGATACGCAGTATTTT.